This TCR beta chain was sequenced for a study of T cells after yellow fever vaccination. The germline V gene has CDR1 SGDLS and CDR2 YYNGEE. Trimming pared 3 bases from V and 5 bases from J, leaving 17 bases between. The CDR3 covers 15 residues. Study observations and caveats: After the booster, about 95% of CD4 and about nine tenths of CD8 primary-response clones were re-detected. Researchers cautioned that FACS-sorted repertoires could harbor abundant clonotypes contaminating from the bulk population.

The 5'RACE template-switching step produced TCR cDNA and added a universal primer site and UMIs. Via MiXCR, TCRdb re-called the 5' RACE reads, giving one row per CDR3 protein. Of 14,000 or so distinct CDR3 sequences in the sample, less than 7.5% were seen once. Many counts were recorded for this clonotype. This TCR came from a man between 18 and 35 years old who received the YFV17D yellow fever vaccine. The sequencing here drew on PBMCs, either bulk or a sorted T-cell subset (CD4+, CD8+, memory, or dextramer-sorted; not recorded which), taken on the day of the yellow fever booster vaccination. The chain recombines TRBV9 with TRBJ1-1, with a possible D match to TRBD1 (5 bases). The chain's CDR3 is CASSAFPGMRTEAFF. CDR3 sequence (DNA): TGTGCCAGCAGCGCCTTTCCAGGGATGAGAACTGAAGCTTTCTTT.